Following are 4 T cell receptor beta chains from one sample sequenced in a study of Graves' ophthalmopathy and Graves' hyperthyroidism. TCR beta CDR3 regions were amplified from RNA transcripts. Following a first-round RT-PCR that used HTBI primers, a second-round multiplex PCR was carried out. MiXCR, applied by TCRdb to the multiplex PCR reads, yields one record per CDR3 protein. In the table there are approximately 210,000 distinct CDR3 sequences, just under 30% of which are singletons. Sequencing used peripheral blood. Source of these receptors: a man aged 45 to 65 with Graves' ophthalmopathy.

In its sample, this clonotype was seen many times. The V gene is TRBV11-2, the J gene TRBJ2-2, with 8 bases fitting TRBD1. With 5 bases clipped from V and 4 bases from J, the junction kept 3 bases outside the gene matches. The CDR3 loop spans 14 amino acids. Germline V gene lookup returns CDR1 SGHAT and CDR2 FQNNGV. This CDR3 reads CASSITGGTGELFF. The CDR3 DNA follows: TGTGCCAGCAGCATCACAGGGGGCACCGGGGAGCTGTTTTTT.

The chain has TRBV6-2 or TRBV6-3 and TRBJ2-2, with 7 bases matching TRBD2. CDR3 size: 14 residues. In germline, CDR1 is MNHEY, CDR2 SVGEGT. V was pared by 5 bases and J by 4 bases, with 4 bases of the junction left unmatched. CDR3 in amino acids: CASSHPGGTGELFF. DNA of the CDR3: TGTGCCAGCAGTCACCCGGGAGGCACCGGGGAGCTGTTTTTT.

This clonotype was seen ten or more times. This chain links TRBV2 with TRBJ1-1; possible D gene TRBD1, 5 bases. The germline V gene encodes CDR1 SNHLY and CDR2 FYNNEI. V was clipped by 2 bases and J by 1 base, with 11 bases between them. This CDR3 is built from 15 residues. The CDR3 here is CASSERGRTNTEAFF. DNA of the CDR3: TGTGCCAGCAGTGAAAGGGGCCGCACGAACACTGAAGCTTTCTTT.

Ten or more counts support this clonotype. This chain uses TRBV5-6 with TRBJ1-2; TRBD1 aligns across 7 bases. The germline V gene has CDR1 SGHDT and CDR2 YYEEEE. The ends lost 3 bases at V and 4 bases at J; junction bases unmatched: 3. The length of the CDR3 is 13 residues. CDR3 residues: CASSSDRAYGYTF. The CDR3, as DNA: TGTGCCAGCAGCTCTGACAGGGCCTATGGCTACACCTTC.